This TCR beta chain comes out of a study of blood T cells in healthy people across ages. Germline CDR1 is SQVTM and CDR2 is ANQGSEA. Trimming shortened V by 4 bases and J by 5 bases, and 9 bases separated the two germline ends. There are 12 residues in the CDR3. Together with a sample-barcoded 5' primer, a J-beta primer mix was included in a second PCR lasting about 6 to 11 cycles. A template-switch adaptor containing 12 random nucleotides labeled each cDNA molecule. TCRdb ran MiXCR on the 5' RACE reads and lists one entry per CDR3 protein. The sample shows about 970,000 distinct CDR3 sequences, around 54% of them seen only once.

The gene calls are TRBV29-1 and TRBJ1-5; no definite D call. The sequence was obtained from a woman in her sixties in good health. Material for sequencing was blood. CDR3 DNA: TGCAGCGTTGCGGGGAAGGATCAGCCCCAGCATTTT. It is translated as CSVAGKDQPQHF.